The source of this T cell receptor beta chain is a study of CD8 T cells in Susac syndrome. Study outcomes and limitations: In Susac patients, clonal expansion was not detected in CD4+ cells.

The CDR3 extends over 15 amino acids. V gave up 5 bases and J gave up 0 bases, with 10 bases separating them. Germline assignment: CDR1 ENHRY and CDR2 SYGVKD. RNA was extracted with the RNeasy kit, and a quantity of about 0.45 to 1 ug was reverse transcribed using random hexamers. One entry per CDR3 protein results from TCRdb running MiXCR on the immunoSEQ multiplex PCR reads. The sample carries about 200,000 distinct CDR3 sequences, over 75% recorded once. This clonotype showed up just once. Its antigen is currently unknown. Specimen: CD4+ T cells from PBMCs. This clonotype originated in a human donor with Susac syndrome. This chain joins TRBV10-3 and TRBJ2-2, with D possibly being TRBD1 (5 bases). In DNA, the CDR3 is TGTGCCATCAGTAGGACATCGACGAACACCGGGGAGCTGTTTTTT. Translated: CAISRTSTNTGELFF.